These 10 T cell receptor beta chains were all obtained from the same sample, sequenced in a study of blood T cell repertoires in COVID-19. This table comes from immunoSEQ multiplex PCR, and its TCRdb copy is limited to in-frame clones, with some not included. Of about 160,000 clones in the sample, around 80% were seen once. The source material was PBMCs or T cells enriched from blood (not recorded which). The receptors stem from a man in his forties or fifties who had recovered from COVID-19.

This chain links TRBV7-8 with TRBJ2-5, with 10 positions matching TRBD2. Germline trimming cut 6 bases from V and 4 bases from J; bases unmatched to any gene: 2. Germline loops: CDR1 SGHVS, CDR2 FQNEAQ. The CDR3 is 13 residues long. The CDR3 DNA reads as TGTGCCAGCAGGAGGACTAGCGGAGAGACCCAGTACTTC. Protein product: CASRRTSGETQYF.

This clone came up a few times. The rearrangement links TRBV10-3 to TRBJ1-1; 9 bases match TRBD1. CDR3 length: 14 amino acids. The trim removed 10 bases at V and 5 bases at J, leaving 11 bases unmatched. Germline lookup yields CDR1 ENHRY and CDR2 SYGVKD. CDR3 nucleotide sequence: TGTGCCACTACGACAGGGGGTACGTATACTGAAGCTTTCTTT. Translation gives CATTTGGTYTEAFF.

This clone was seen a handful of times. This chain uses TRBV12-5 with TRBJ1-1; 7 bases are shared with TRBD1. Germline V lookup: CDR1 LGHNT, CDR2 FRNRAP. CDR3 length: 13 amino acids. Trimming cost V 1 base and J 8 bases; bases outside gene matches: 4. The CDR3, as DNA: TGTGCTAGTGGTTTGGCTACAGGGGACGAAGCTTTCTTT. Residues: CASGLATGDEAFF.

CDR3 sequence: CASSIAGPQFF. The CDR3 region has the DNA TGTGCCAGTAGTATCGCGGGACCCCAGTTCTTC. J is TRBJ2-1 and V is TRBV19; tentatively, D is TRBD2 (6 bases). V was cut by 3 bases and J by 13 bases, with 10 bases left in between. The CDR3 is 11 residues long. Germline V gene lookup returns CDR1 LNHDA and CDR2 SQIVND (reference sequence).

This clone was counted once. The V gene is TRBV7-8, the J gene TRBJ2-1, with 15 bases lining up with TRBD2. The CDR3 covers 16 residues. CDR1 and CDR2 from the germline V gene are SGHVS and FQNEAQ. V dropped 5 bases and J dropped 5; count of bases not matched to a gene: 4. The CDR3 region is CASSNGLAGGNNEQFF. The CDR3 coding sequence is TGTGCCAGCAGCAACGGACTAGCGGGGGGGAACAATGAGCAGTTCTTC.

This clone was seen only once. This chain uses TRBV11-2 with TRBJ1-1; the D gene is possibly TRBD1 (6 bases). V lost 1 base, J lost 7 bases, and 13 bases lay in between. The CDR3 runs to 14 residues. The germline gives CDR1 SGHAT, CDR2 FQNNGV. CDR3 amino acids: CASSLVRDTFEAFF. CDR3 DNA: TGTGCCAGCAGCTTAGTTCGGGACACCTTTGAAGCTTTCTTT.

This clone has only a few counts. This rearrangement joins TRBV2 to TRBJ2-7; 9 bases match TRBD1. V shed 3 bases and J 3 bases; nucleotides not matched to a gene: 6. This CDR3 has 15 amino acids. The germline V gene has CDR1 SNHLY and CDR2 FYNNEI. The CDR3: CASSEHRGHDYEQYF. As DNA, the CDR3 is TGTGCCAGCAGTGAGCACAGGGGGCATGACTACGAGCAGTACTTC. Full variable domain (missing parts from reference TRBV2 and TRBJ2-7): EPEVTQTPSHQVTQMGQEVILRCVPISNHLYFYWYRQILGQKVEFLVSFYNNEISEKSEIFDDQFSVERPDGSNFTLKIRSTKLEDSAMYFCASSEHRGHDYEQYFGPGTRLTVT.

This chain links TRBV3-1 (or the pseudogene TRBV3-2) with TRBJ1-3, with D possibly matching TRBD1 (6 bases). V lost 0 bases and J 4 bases, leaving 13 bases between the germline ends. The CDR3 spans 16 residues. Germline CDR1 and CDR2: LGHDT and YNNKEL (reference sequence). The CDR3 DNA reads TGTGCCAGCAGCCAAGAGATGGGGGCGCGGGGAAACACCATATATTTT. This gives the protein CASSQEMGARGNTIYF.

J is TRBJ2-5 and V is TRBV3-1 (or the pseudogene TRBV3-2); 7 bases are shared with TRBD2. The CDR3 sequence is 17 residues long. CDR1 is LGHDT and CDR2 is YNNKEL in the germline V gene (reference sequence). Germline trimming cut 7 bases from V and 0 bases from J; bases unmatched to any gene: 14. The CDR3, as DNA: TGTGCCAGCACCCCCGGGAGTGGGGGGGAGTACCAAGAGACCCAGTACTTC. Amino acid sequence: CASTPGSGGEYQETQYF.

V gene TRBV2 combines with J gene TRBJ1-5; D possibly corresponds to TRBD1 (5 bases). V was clipped by 6 bases and J by 3 bases, with 15 bases between them. The CDR3 runs 15 residues. The V gene's germline CDR1 is SNHLY and CDR2 FYNNEI. The CDR3 sequence is CASRVGTDFNQPQHF. The CDR3 coding sequence is TGTGCCAGCAGGGTTGGGACTGATTTCAATCAGCCCCAGCATTTT.